Listed below are T cell receptor beta chains from one sample, sequenced in a study of beta chain features in type 1 diabetes. Profiled with immunoSEQ multiplex PCR; TCRdb holds only in-frame clones, not every one. The data contain 640,000 or so clones, 10% to 15% of them singletons. The sample comprised naive CD4+ T cells from blood. All receptors derive from a man between 18 and 35 years old with type 1 diabetes. Both conserved end residues are part of each CDR3.

TRBJ1-3,TRBV2,CASSAAGSSGNTIYF
TRBJ2-1,TRBV5-1,CASSLVLSSGEGEQFF
TRBJ2-7,TRBV2,CASSVSAYEQYF
TRBJ1-2,TRBV5-1,CASSETGDYGYTF
TRBJ2-1,TRBV29-1,CSVDPRLPGDRGYNEQFF
TRBJ1-1,TRBV30,CAWSRTANTEAFF
TRBJ2-7,TRBV4-2,CASSRVNADEQYF
TRBJ1-1,TRBV5-1,CASSLSRDSAAFF
TRBJ1-2,TRBV11-2,CASRPRRGYTF
TRBJ2-1,TRBV10-1,CASRPGTGMEGQFF
TRBJ2-7,TRBV7-9,CASSLTSGGGQAPEQYF
TRBJ2-5,TRBV7-2,CASTPLAGETQYF
TRBJ1-1,TRBV6-7,CASSLLGTGGGTEAFF
TRBJ1-2,TRBV30,CACGVYGYTF
TRBJ2-7,TRBV6-1,CASSEVGDRYEQYF
TRBJ2-2,TRBV5-1,CASSLYGGLTGELFF
TRBJ1-1,TRBV28,CASGDPGAAEAFF
TRBJ1-5,TRBV9,CASSVEGSDQPQHF
TRBJ2-7,TRBV29-1,CSVEGQGYEQYF
TRBJ1-1,TRBV19,CASTETGGNTDAFF
TRBJ1-5,TRBV7-9,CASSAGFNQPQHF
TRBJ2-1,TRBV7-8,CASSLRESPNEQFF
TRBJ2-5,TRBV30,CAWNLQGLQETQYF
TRBJ2-7,TRBV19,CASSIGHTGSYEQYF
TRBJ2-1,TRBV29-1,CSGPGVAGKAEQFF
TRBJ2-5,TRBV9,CASSVGLIETQYF
TRBJ1-1,TRBV6-5,CASSYKQYTEAFF
TRBJ2-1,TRBV25-1,CASTIPGTSGGEQFF
TRBJ2-2,TRBV19,CASSTVRLAGNNGELFF